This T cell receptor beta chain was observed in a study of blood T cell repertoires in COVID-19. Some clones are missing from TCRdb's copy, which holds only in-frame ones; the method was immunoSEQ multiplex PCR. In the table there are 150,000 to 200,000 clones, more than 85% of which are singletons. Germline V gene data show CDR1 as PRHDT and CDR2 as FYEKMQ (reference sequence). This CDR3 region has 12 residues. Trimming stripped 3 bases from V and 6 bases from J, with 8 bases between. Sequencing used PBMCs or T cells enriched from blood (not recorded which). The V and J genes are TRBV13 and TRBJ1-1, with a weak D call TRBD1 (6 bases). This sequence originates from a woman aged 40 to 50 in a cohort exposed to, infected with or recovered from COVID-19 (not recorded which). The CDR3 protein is CASSFTGSEAFF. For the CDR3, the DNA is TGTGCCAGCAGCTTTACAGGGTCTGAAGCTTTCTTT. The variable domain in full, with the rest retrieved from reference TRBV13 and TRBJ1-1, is AAGVIQSPRHLIKEKRETATLKCYPIPRHDTVYWYQQGPGQDPQFLISFYEKMQSDKGSIPDRFSAQQFSDYHSELNMSSLELGDSALYFCASSFTGSEAFFGQGTRLTVV.